This TCR beta chain was captured by sequencing in a study of cytomegalovirus exposure and HLA in healthy donors. PCR primers comprised 60 Vbeta and 13 Jbeta primers. Repertoires were generated with immunoSEQ multiplex PCR, while TCRdb's copy carries only in-frame clones and drops some. The sample lists fewer than 250,000 clones, approximately 80% occurring once. The CDR3 has 14 amino acids. Germline V gene data show CDR1 as MDHEN and CDR2 as SYDVKM. Trimming left V 2 bases short and J 1 base short, with 8 bases between. The chain combines TRBV28 with TRBJ1-1, with TRBD1 as a possible D gene (5 bases). The sample was PBMCs. This clonotype originated in a girl aged 5-17 years in good health and CMV-seronegative. The CDR3 DNA sequence: TGTGCCAGCAGTTTAGAGACAGAGAACACTGAAGCTTTCTTT. Protein: CASSLETENTEAFF.